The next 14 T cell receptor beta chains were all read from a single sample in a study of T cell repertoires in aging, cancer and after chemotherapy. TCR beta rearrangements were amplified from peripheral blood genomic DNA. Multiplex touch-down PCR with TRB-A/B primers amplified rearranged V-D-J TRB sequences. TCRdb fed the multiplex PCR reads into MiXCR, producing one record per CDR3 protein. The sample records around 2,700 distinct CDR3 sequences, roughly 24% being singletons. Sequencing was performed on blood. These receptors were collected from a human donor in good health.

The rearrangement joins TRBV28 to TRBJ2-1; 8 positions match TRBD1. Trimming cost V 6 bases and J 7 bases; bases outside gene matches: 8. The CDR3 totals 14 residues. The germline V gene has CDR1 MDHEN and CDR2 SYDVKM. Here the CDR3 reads CASSPSGGKNEQFF. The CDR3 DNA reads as TGTGCCAGCAGCCCTTCAGGGGGCAAAAATGAGCAGTTCTTC. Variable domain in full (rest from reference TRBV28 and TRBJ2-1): DVKVTQSSRYLVKRTGEKVFLECVQDMDHENMFWYRQDPGLGLRLIYFSYDVKMKEKGDIPEGYSVSREKKERFSLILESASTNQTSMYLCASSPSGGKNEQFFGPGTRLTVL.

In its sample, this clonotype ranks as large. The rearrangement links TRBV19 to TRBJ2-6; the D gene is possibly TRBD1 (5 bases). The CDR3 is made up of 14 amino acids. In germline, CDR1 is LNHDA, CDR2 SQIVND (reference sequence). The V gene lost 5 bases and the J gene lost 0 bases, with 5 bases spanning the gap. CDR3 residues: CASSQGSGANVLTF. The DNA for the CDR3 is TGTGCCAGTAGTCAGGGCTCTGGGGCCAACGTCCTGACTTTC.

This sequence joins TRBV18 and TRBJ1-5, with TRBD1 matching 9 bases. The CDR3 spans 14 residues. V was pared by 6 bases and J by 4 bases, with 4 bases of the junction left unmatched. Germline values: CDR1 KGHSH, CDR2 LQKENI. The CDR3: CASSAGTGNQPQHF. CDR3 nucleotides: TGTGCCAGCTCCGCCGGGACAGGGAATCAGCCCCAGCATTTT. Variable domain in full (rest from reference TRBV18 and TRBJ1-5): NAGVMQNPRHLVRRRGQEARLRCSPMKGHSHVYWYRQLPEEGLKFMVYLQKENIIDESGMPKERFSAEFPKEGPSILRIQQVVRGDSAAYFCASSAGTGNQPQHFGDGTRLSIL.

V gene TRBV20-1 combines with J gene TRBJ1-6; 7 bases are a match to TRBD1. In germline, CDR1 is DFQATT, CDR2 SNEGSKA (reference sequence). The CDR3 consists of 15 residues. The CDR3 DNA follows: TGCAGAGCGACTGACAGGGTAGCGCGGAATTCACCCCTCCACTTT. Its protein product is CRATDRVARNSPLHF.

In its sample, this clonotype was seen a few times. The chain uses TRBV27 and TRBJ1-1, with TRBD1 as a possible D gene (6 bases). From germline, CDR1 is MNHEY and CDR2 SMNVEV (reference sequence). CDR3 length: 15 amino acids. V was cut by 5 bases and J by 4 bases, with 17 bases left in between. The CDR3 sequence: CASSHKTGRATEAFF. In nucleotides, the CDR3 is TGTGCCAGCAGTCACAAAACAGGGCGGGCCACTGAAGCTTTCTTT.

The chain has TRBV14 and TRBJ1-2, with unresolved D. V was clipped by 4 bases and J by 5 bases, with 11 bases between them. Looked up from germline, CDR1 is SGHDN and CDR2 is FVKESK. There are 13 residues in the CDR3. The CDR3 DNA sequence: TGTGCCAGCAGCCCTCCGTGGGGATATGGCTACACCTTC. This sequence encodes CASSPPWGYGYTF.

CDR3 DNA sequence: TGTGCCAGCAGCTTCTGGACAGGGGGTGAAACCCAGTACTTC. Residues: CASSFWTGGETQYF. The chain recombines TRBV7-9 with TRBJ2-5; TRBD1 aligns across 10 bases. The CDR3 consists of 14 residues. Germline lookup yields CDR1 SEHNR and CDR2 FQNEAQ (reference sequence). Losses at the gene ends were 3 bases for V and 8 bases for J; bases not matched to a gene: 6.

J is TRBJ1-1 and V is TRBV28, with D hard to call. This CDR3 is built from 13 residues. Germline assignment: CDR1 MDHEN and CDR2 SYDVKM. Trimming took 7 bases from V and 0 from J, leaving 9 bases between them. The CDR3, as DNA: TGTGCCAGCACTCACTTTATGAACACTGAAGCTTTCTTT. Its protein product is CASTHFMNTEAFF.

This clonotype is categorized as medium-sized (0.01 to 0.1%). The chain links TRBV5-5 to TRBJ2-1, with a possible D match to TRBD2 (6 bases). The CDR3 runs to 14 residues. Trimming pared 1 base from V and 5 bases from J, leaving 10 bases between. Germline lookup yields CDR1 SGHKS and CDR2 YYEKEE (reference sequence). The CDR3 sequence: CASSLSGLHNEQFF. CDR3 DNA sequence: TGTGCCAGCAGCTTGTCGGGACTCCACAATGAGCAGTTCTTC.

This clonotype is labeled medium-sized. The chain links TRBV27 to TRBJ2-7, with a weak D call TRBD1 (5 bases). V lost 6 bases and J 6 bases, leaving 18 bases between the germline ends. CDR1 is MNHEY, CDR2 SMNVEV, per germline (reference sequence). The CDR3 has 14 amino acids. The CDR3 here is CASSPSGFRGEQYF. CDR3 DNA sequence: TGTGCCAGCAGCCCTTCAGGGTTTAGGGGCGAGCAGTACTTC.

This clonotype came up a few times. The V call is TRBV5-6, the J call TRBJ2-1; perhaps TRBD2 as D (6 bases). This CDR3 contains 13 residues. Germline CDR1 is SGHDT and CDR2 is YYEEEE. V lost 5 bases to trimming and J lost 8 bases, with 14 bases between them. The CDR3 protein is CASRKGGDYEQFF. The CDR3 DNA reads TGTGCCAGCAGAAAAGGCGGGGATTATGAGCAGTTCTTC.

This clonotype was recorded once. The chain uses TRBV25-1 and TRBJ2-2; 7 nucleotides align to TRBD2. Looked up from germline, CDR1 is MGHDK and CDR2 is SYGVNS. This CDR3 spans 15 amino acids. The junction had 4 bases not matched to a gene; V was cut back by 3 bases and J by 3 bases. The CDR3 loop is CASSEGGRDTGELFF. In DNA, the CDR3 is TGTGCCAGCAGTGAGGGGGGGAGGGACACCGGGGAGCTGTTTTTT.

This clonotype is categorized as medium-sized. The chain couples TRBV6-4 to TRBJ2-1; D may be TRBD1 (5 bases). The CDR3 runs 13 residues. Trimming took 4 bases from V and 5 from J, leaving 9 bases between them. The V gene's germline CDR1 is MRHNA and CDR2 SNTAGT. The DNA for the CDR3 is TGTGCCAGCAGTGCGACAGAAAACAATGAGCAGTTCTTC. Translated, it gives CASSATENNEQFF.

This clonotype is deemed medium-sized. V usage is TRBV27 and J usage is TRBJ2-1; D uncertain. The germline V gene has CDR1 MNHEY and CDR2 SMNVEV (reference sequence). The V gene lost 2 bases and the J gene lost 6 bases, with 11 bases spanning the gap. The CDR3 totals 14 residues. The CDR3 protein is CASSLATTSNEQFF. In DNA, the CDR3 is TGTGCCAGCAGTTTAGCCACTACCTCCAATGAGCAGTTCTTC.